The 10 T cell receptor beta chains presented below share a single source sample, sequenced in a study of Ad26.COV2.S vaccination and SARS-CoV-2 variants. Noted treatment: around 19 received Ad26.COV2.S at low or high dose, single or two shots; a few received placebo; per-sample allocation not given. Day 63 after the first injection of vaccine or placebo was the sampling time. Sequenced by immunoSEQ multiplex PCR; TCRdb stores in-frame clones only, minus some. This sample has more than 350,000 clones, with 75% to 95% found just once. The source was peripheral blood, collected in a trial of Ad26.COV2.S vaccine versus placebo. The receptors shown here come from a person aged 18-65 years who received the Ad26.COV2.S COVID-19 vaccine or a placebo.

The chain has TRBV5-5 and TRBJ2-3; 9 bases are a match to TRBD1. The CDR3 sequence is 14 residues long. Per the germline V gene, CDR1 is SGHKS and CDR2 is YYEKEE (reference sequence). V was pared by 5 bases and J by 1 base, with 2 bases of the junction left unmatched. The CDR3 loop reads CASRRTGGTDTQYF. The CDR3 nucleotides are TGTGCCAGCAGGCGGACAGGGGGCACAGATACGCAGTATTTT.

This sequence joins TRBV2 and TRBJ1-2, with TRBD1 matching over 9 bases. Per the germline V gene, CDR1 is SNHLY and CDR2 is FYNNEI. The CDR3 contains 14 residues. Trimming cost V 3 bases and J 5 bases; bases outside gene matches: 4. CDR3 region: CASSDETGGYGYTF. Written as DNA, the CDR3 is TGTGCCAGCAGTGATGAGACAGGGGGATATGGCTACACCTTC.

The J gene is TRBJ2-5, the V gene TRBV28; unclear D gene. Germline V gene data show CDR1 as MDHEN and CDR2 as SYDVKM. The CDR3 runs to 15 residues. The V gene lost 4 bases and the J gene lost 5 bases, with 17 bases spanning the gap. CDR3 region: CASSSRSVPTETQYF. Written as DNA, the CDR3 is TGTGCCAGCAGTTCCCGGAGTGTCCCGACCGAGACCCAGTACTTC.

J is TRBJ1-2 and V is TRBV5-1; D may be TRBD1 (5 bases). Deletions cut 3 bases from V and 2 bases from J, with 20 bases between. This CDR3 is built from 17 residues. The germline CDR1 and CDR2 sequences are SGHRS and YFSETQ. The CDR3 bases are TGCGCCAGCAGCTCCGGGACTGGGGATATGGGGAACTATGGCTACACCTTC. Amino acids: CASSSGTGDMGNYGYTF.

As DNA, the CDR3 is TGTGCCAGCAGCTTATACCCCACCGGGGGCAGAGATAATGAAAAACTGTTTTTT. Its protein is CASSLYPTGGRDNEKLFF. This chain uses TRBV7-9 with TRBJ1-4, with D possibly being TRBD1 (6 bases). Looked up from germline, CDR1 is SEHNR and CDR2 is FQNEAQ (reference sequence). This CDR3 has 18 residues. The V gene lost 2 bases and the J gene lost 4 bases, with 20 bases spanning the gap.

This chain uses TRBV28 with TRBJ2-7; 11 bases map to TRBD2. The V and J ends lost 7 bases and 3 bases, in that order; junction bases with no gene match: 2. Germline lookup yields CDR1 MDHEN and CDR2 SYDVKM. The CDR3 consists of 13 residues. The CDR3 coding sequence is TGTGCCAGCACTAGCGGGAGGAGCTACGAGCAGTACTTC. Translated, it gives CASTSGRSYEQYF.

The rearrangement links TRBV9 to TRBJ2-3; D gene unclear. Trimming left V 4 bases short and J 6 bases short, with 15 bases between. The CDR3 is 14 residues long. From germline, CDR1 is SGDLS and CDR2 YYNGEE. CDR3 protein: CASSPRPLMDTQYF. For the CDR3, the DNA is TGTGCCAGCAGCCCCCGGCCGCTAATGGATACGCAGTATTTT.

The chain carries TRBV29-1 and TRBJ1-2; D gene ambiguous. CDR3 size: 10 residues. Between the trimmed V and J ends, which lost 7 bases and 6 bases, there was a span of 9 bases. The germline V gene has CDR1 SQVTM and CDR2 ANQGSEA. The CDR3 spells CSADVDGYTF. CDR3 nucleotide sequence: TGCAGCGCCGATGTTGATGGCTACACCTTC.

The chain couples TRBV5-4 to TRBJ2-7, with D perhaps matching TRBD2 (6 bases). V gave up 0 bases and J gave up 4 bases, with 14 bases separating them. Germline V CDR1 and CDR2: SGHNT, YYREEE (reference sequence). This CDR3 region has 15 residues. The CDR3 protein is CASSLGVTGGYEQYF. CDR3 coding DNA: TGTGCCAGCAGCTTGGGGGTAACCGGGGGATACGAGCAGTACTTC. The whole variable domain, remainder taken from reference TRBV5-4 and TRBJ2-7, is ETGVTQSPTHLIKTRGQQVTLRCSSQSGHNTVSWYQQALGQGPQFIFQYYREEENGRGNFPPRFSGLQFPNYSSELNVNALELDDSALYLCASSLGVTGGYEQYFGPGTRLTVT.

This sequence joins TRBV27 and TRBJ2-6, with D hard to call. Germline CDR1 reads MNHEY; CDR2 reads SMNVEV (reference sequence). With 1 base removed from V and 0 bases from J, the gap between germline ends came to 13 bases. The length of the CDR3 is 18 residues. CDR3 sequence (DNA): TGTGCCAGCAGTTTATTCGCTCCGATCGCCTCTGGGGCCAACGTCCTGACTTTC. This encodes CASSLFAPIASGANVLTF.